By proportion, the clone carrying this TCR beta chain is medium-sized. The antigen is not known. The sample is drawn from a study of cytomegalovirus exposure and HLA in healthy donors. Findings and limits, study-wide: Subsequent analysis revealed that first-cohort TCR clusters tended to co-occur in the 130 or so validation repertoires. Specificity of three CMV-associated chains for CMV antigens was verified in vitro. The listing of roughly 160 TCR beta chains classed them as cytomegalovirus-associated.

Data came from immunoSEQ multiplex PCR; TCRdb stores just in-frame clones and leaves some out. Of fewer than 150,000 clones listed, around nine tenths are singletons. V lost 8 bases, J lost 2 bases, and 15 bases lay in between. The CDR3 is 14 amino acids. Per germline, CDR1 MNHEY and CDR2 SMNVEV (reference sequence). Sample: PBMCs. This chain joins TRBV27 and TRBJ1-2; TRBD1 might be the D (6 bases). This receptor was identified in a woman aged 18-29 years in good health and CMV-seropositive. The CDR3 spells CASRYSGANYGYTF. The CDR3 DNA sequence: TGTGCCAGCCGTTATTCAGGGGCCAACTATGGCTACACCTTC.